The 18 T cell receptor beta chains presented below share a single source sample, sequenced in a study of blood T cells in healthy people across ages (dated by TCRdb to the mid-2010s). The library was produced with 5' RACE. The instrument was an Illumina HiSeq 2500. A second roughly 7 to 11 cycle PCR used a sample-barcoded 5' primer and a J-beta primer mix. Clones were called with MiXCR by TCRdb after fastp trimmed the public reads at Q25, and only in-frame beta chains were retained. Every distinct CDR3 protein forms one entry, paired with its most common genes and DNA. Across this sample there are some 670,000 distinct CDR3 sequences, with roughly half seen only once. The top ten clones comprise approximately 15% of the sample. Specimen: blood. These receptors all stem from a woman aged 80 or over in good health.

The chain links TRBV29-1 to TRBJ1-5; no clear D. Germline V lookup: CDR1 SQVTM, CDR2 ANQGSEA. This CDR3 spans 14 amino acids. The V end lost 4 bases, the J end lost 11 bases, and 21 bases lay between the germline ends. Here the CDR3 reads CSVGTVFPAQSQHF. The CDR3 nucleotides are TGCAGCGTTGGAACTGTCTTTCCAGCACAGTCCCAGCATTTT.

Of note for this clonotype: One end of the junction varies from germline; a read error may be responsible. V usage is TRBV20-1 and J usage is TRBJ2-7; D is possibly TRBD1 or TRBD2 (5 bases each). Germline assignment: CDR1 DFQATT and CDR2 SNEGSKA (reference sequence). The CDR3 totals 13 residues. The CDR3 loop is CSTRDDRSYEQYF. In DNA, the CDR3 is TGCAGTACTAGAGATGACAGATCCTACGAGCAGTACTTC.

This clonotype showed up just a few times. The V and J genes are TRBV5-1 and TRBJ2-2; D is perhaps TRBD1 or TRBD2 (5 bases each). CDR1 is SGHRS and CDR2 is YFSETQ in the germline V gene. V lost 7 bases, J lost 0 bases, and 10 bases lay in between. CDR3 length: 14 amino acids. CDR3 sequence: CASRDGPNTGELFF. CDR3 sequence (DNA): TGCGCCAGCCGGGACGGCCCGAACACCGGGGAGCTGTTTTTT.

The chain employs TRBV28 and TRBJ2-2; 7 nucleotides align to TRBD1. The germline gives CDR1 MDHEN, CDR2 SYDVKM. V shed 7 bases and J 1 base; nucleotides not matched to a gene: 3. The length of the CDR3 is 14 residues. CDR3 nucleotides: TGTGCCAGCACTCGACAGGGGAACACCGGGGAGCTGTTTTTT. Protein product: CASTRQGNTGELFF.

The chain carries TRBV12-3 or TRBV12-4 and TRBJ2-1; D is unclear. V was pared by 3 bases and J by 4 bases, with 10 bases between. The CDR3 is 14 residues long. The DNA of the CDR3 is TGTGCCAGCAGTTTTCAGTGGTCATACAATGAGCAGTTCTTC. The encoded protein is CASSFQWSYNEQFF.

A remark on this clonotype: This may be a read error: a much more frequent sequence differs by one nucleotide. This chain links TRBV2 with TRBJ2-7, with D perhaps TRBD2 (6 bases). V lost 6 bases, J lost 4 bases, and 16 bases lay in between. Germline V gene lookup returns CDR1 SNHLY and CDR2 FYNNEI. CDR3 length equals 14 residues. Here the CDR3 reads CASRSDGGLYEQYF. In DNA form, the CDR3 reads TGTGCCAGCAGATCGGACGGGGGTTTGTACGAGCAGTACTTC.

This clonotype was counted only a few times. The chain links TRBV5-1 to TRBJ2-5, with D maybe TRBD1 (5 bases). Deletions cut 9 bases from V and 4 bases from J, with 16 bases between. This CDR3 has 13 amino acids. The V gene's germline CDR1 is SGHRS and CDR2 YFSETQ. CDR3 sequence (DNA): TGCGCCACCCGGACATGGCTGGGAGAGACCCAGTACTTC. The encoded protein is CATRTWLGETQYF.

On this clonotype itself: A much larger clonotype is one base distant, so this may be a read error. V usage is TRBV3-1 and J usage is TRBJ2-7; D unresolved. The CDR3 is made up of 14 amino acids. CDR1 LGHDT and CDR2 YNNKEL come from the germline V gene (reference sequence). Here the CDR3 reads CVSSQGWVSYEQYF. DNA for the CDR3: TGTGTCAGCAGCCAAGGATGGGTTAGCTACGAGCAGTACTTC.

Concerning this clonotype itself: A read error may be the cause here, since a much bigger clone is one base away. The V call is TRBV28, the J call TRBJ2-1; D is perhaps TRBD2 (5 bases). The CDR3 is made up of 13 amino acids. Germline V CDR1 and CDR2: MDHEN, SYDVKM. Deletions cut 8 bases from V and 5 bases from J, with 13 bases between. In DNA form, the CDR3 reads TGTGCCAGCGGCCTTGGGCGGGACAATGAGCAGTTCTTC. This translates into CASGLGRDNEQFF.

This clonotype was seen many times. This chain joins TRBV9 and TRBJ2-3, with 10 bases that match TRBD2. This CDR3 is 15 amino acids long. Losses at the gene ends were 0 bases for V and 4 bases for J; bases not matched to a gene: 2. CDR1 and CDR2 (germline): SGDLS, YYNGEE. The CDR3 sequence: CASSVASGRPDTQYF. For the CDR3, the DNA is TGTGCCAGCAGCGTAGCTAGCGGGAGACCAGATACGCAGTATTTT.

This clonotype was seen ten or more times. The chain couples TRBV21-1 to TRBJ2-7; the table gives TRBD1 as D, unverified against the DNA. TRBV21-1 is recorded as a pseudogene. This CDR3 region has 17 residues. CDR3 residues: CASCQSPGTWSSYEQYF. The CDR3, as DNA: TGTGCCAGTTGCCAATCCCCCGGGACATGGAGCTCCTACGAGCAGTACTTC.

This clonotype was detected ten times or more. This chain uses TRBV5-1 with TRBJ2-7, with D hard to call. The V gene lost 4 bases and the J gene lost 0 bases, with 11 bases spanning the gap. The CDR3 sequence is 14 residues long. Germline-derived CDR1 and CDR2 are SGHRS and YFSETQ. The CDR3 region has the DNA TGCGCCAGCAGCCAAGAAGGGAACTCCTACGAGCAGTACTTC. Translating it yields CASSQEGNSYEQYF.

This clonotype showed up just a few times. The gene calls are TRBV6-2 or TRBV6-3 and TRBJ2-5, with TRBD2 matching 11 bases. CDR3 length: 14 residues. Looked up from germline, CDR1 is MNHEY and CDR2 is SVGEGT. V was pared by 5 bases and J by 3 bases, with 2 bases of the junction left unmatched. Here the CDR3 reads CASSQLAGEETQYF. As DNA, the CDR3 is TGTGCCAGCAGTCAACTAGCGGGGGAAGAGACCCAGTACTTC.

This clonotype showed up many times. The J gene is TRBJ2-7, the V gene TRBV5-5; unclear D gene. CDR1 SGHKS and CDR2 YYEKEE come from the germline V gene (reference sequence). V lost 5 bases and J 2 bases, leaving 14 bases between the germline ends. The CDR3 has 14 amino acids. The CDR3 is CASSRLMDAYEQYF. The CDR3, as DNA: TGTGCCAGCAGTAGGCTAATGGACGCCTACGAGCAGTACTTC.

V gene TRBV2 combines with J gene TRBJ2-6; D may be TRBD1 (6 bases). Germline loops: CDR1 SNHLY, CDR2 FYNNEI. This CDR3 spans 16 amino acids. Trimming cost V 5 bases and J 2 bases, with 13 bases left between them. CDR3 sequence: CASSPQGVPGANVLTF. CDR3 DNA: TGTGCCAGCAGTCCACAGGGTGTGCCTGGGGCCAACGTCCTGACTTTC. Drawing the rest from reference TRBV2 and TRBJ2-6, the complete variable domain is EPEVTQTPSHQVTQMGQEVILRCVPISNHLYFYWYRQILGQKVEFLVSFYNNEISEKSEIFDDQFSVERPDGSNFTLKIRSTKLEDSAMYFCASSPQGVPGANVLTFGAGSRLTVL.

The chain links TRBV29-1 to TRBJ2-7, with 9 bases identical to TRBD1. The CDR3 runs 12 residues. Germline V gene sequence: CDR1 SQVTM, CDR2 ANQGSEA. V was clipped by 5 bases and J by 3 bases; unmatched bases: 2. This CDR3 reads CSVLGQGYEQYF. Written as DNA, the CDR3 is TGCAGCGTTCTGGGACAGGGCTACGAGCAGTACTTC.

The chain couples TRBV12-3 or TRBV12-4 to TRBJ2-5, with TRBD2 identical over 7 bases. The CDR3 is 14 residues long. V trimming: 6 bases; J trimming: 3 bases; junction bases outside the gene matches: 7. The CDR3 loop reads CASSPGLTKETQYF. The CDR3 region has the DNA TGTGCCAGCAGCCCGGGACTAACAAAAGAGACCCAGTACTTC.

This clonotype was observed a single time. V is TRBV3-1 and J is TRBJ2-2, with D uncertain. The CDR3 covers 13 residues. The V end lost 2 bases, the J end lost 6 bases, and 7 bases lay between the germline ends. CDR1 and CDR2 (germline): LGHDT, YNNKEL (reference sequence). The CDR3 nucleotides read TGTGCCAGCAGCCAATTAGCTGCCGGGGAGCTGTTTTTT. Translating gives CASSQLAAGELFF.